The 21 T cell receptor beta chains below were found in one sample sequenced in a study of T cells after yellow fever vaccination. TCRdb analysed the 5' RACE reads with MiXCR anew, one entry per CDR3 protein. Found here are about 320,000 distinct CDR3 sequences, about 10% of them singletons; the top ten hold roughly 3%. The sample consisted of CD4+ T cells sorted from PBMCs, taken 45 days after the yellow fever booster vaccination. These TCRs come from a man between 18 and 35 years old who received the YFV17D yellow fever vaccine.

This clonotype has only a few counts. V is TRBV14 and J is TRBJ2-7; D call uncertain. V lost 4 bases and J lost 0, with 13 bases in between. Germline V CDR1 and CDR2: SGHDN, FVKESK. The CDR3 contains 15 residues. CDR3 coding DNA: TGTGCCAGCAGCCGGGCAGGCAGCCTCTCCTACGAGCAGTACTTC. Translated: CASSRAGSLSYEQYF. The full variable domain, with the rest looked up from reference TRBV14 and TRBJ2-7, is EAGVTQFPSHSVIEKGQTVTLRCDPISGHDNLYWYRRVMGKEIKFLLHFVKESKQDESGMPNNRFLAERTGGTYSTLKVQPAELEDSGVYFCASSRAGSLSYEQYFGPGTRLTVT.

The sample holds a few counts of this clonotype. The chain links TRBV7-8 to TRBJ2-7; 8 bases fit TRBD1. With 5 bases clipped from V and 1 base from J, the junction kept 1 base outside the gene matches. From germline, CDR1 is SGHVS and CDR2 FQNEAQ. The CDR3 extends over 13 amino acids. CDR3 loop: CASSGTGSYEQYV. Written as DNA, the CDR3 is TGTGCCAGCAGCGGGACAGGATCCTACGAGCAGTACGTC.

This clonotype was found a few times. The V and J genes are TRBV20-1 and TRBJ1-1; weak D call: TRBD1 (6 bases). Deletions cut 2 bases from V and 1 base from J, with 11 bases between. The CDR3 is 14 residues long. CDR1 is DFQATT, CDR2 SNEGSKA, per germline (reference sequence). CDR3: CSARKTGPNTEAFF. For the CDR3, the DNA is TGCAGTGCTAGAAAGACAGGTCCGAACACTGAAGCTTTCTTT.

This clonotype was counted at least ten times. The chain combines TRBV5-1 with TRBJ2-5, with D perhaps being TRBD1 or TRBD2 (5 bases each). The ends were cut back, 4 bases at V and 5 bases at J, with 15 bases in the middle. Per the germline V gene, CDR1 is SGHRS and CDR2 is YFSETQ. The CDR3 loop spans 14 amino acids. The CDR3 region has the DNA TGCGCCAGCAGCACACCGGGACCGGGGGAGACCCAGTACTTC. This translates into CASSTPGPGETQYF. Full variable domain (missing parts from reference TRBV5-1 and TRBJ2-5): KAGVTQTPRYLIKTRGQQVTLSCSPISGHRSVSWYQQTPGQGLQFLFEYFSETQRNKGNFPGRFSGRQFSNSRSEMNVSTLELGDSALYLCASSTPGPGETQYFGPGTRLLVL.

This clonotype was recorded a few times. DNA of the CDR3: TGCGCCAGCAGCCAGATAAAGTTGAGGGGGCTGGACCGGGAGCTGTTTTTT. As protein: CASSQIKLRGLDRELFF. The V gene is TRBV4-3, the J gene TRBJ2-2, with 7 nucleotides matching TRBD1. V shed 3 bases and J 9 bases; nucleotides not matched to a gene: 16. The CDR3 covers 17 residues. Germline-derived CDR1 and CDR2 are LGHNA and YSLEER.

Many counts were recorded for this clonotype. V and J are TRBV5-1 and TRBJ2-7; D is possibly TRBD2 (6 bases). Trimming shortened V by 0 bases and J by 2 bases, and 15 bases separated the two germline ends. The CDR3 is made up of 16 amino acids. The germline gives CDR1 SGHRS, CDR2 YFSETQ. Here the CDR3 reads CASSLAVGGVAYEQYF. CDR3 DNA sequence: TGCGCCAGCAGCTTGGCCGTGGGGGGTGTCGCCTACGAGCAGTACTTC.

This clonotype has a handful of counts. V and J are TRBV6-2 or TRBV6-3 and TRBJ1-2; 9 bases are a match to TRBD1. CDR1 is MNHEY and CDR2 is SVGEGT in the germline V gene. This CDR3 contains 13 residues. Trimming removed 8 bases from V and 8 bases from J; junction bases left unmatched: 9. The CDR3 DNA reads TGTGCCAGCTACCTACAGGGGGCTGGAGGCTACACCTTC. Translation gives CASYLQGAGGYTF.

This clonotype was detected only a few times. The V call is TRBV4-3, the J call TRBJ2-2; tentatively, D is TRBD1 (6 bases). The germline V gene has CDR1 LGHNA and CDR2 YSLEER. V lost 0 bases, J lost 4 bases, and 30 bases lay in between. This CDR3 region has 22 residues. In nucleotides, the CDR3 is TGCGCCAGCAGCCAAGATTTCTTTGGGGCAGGGGCCTACTCCGCCAGCACCGGGGAGCTGTTTTTT. This encodes CASSQDFFGAGAYSASTGELFF.

At least ten counts were recorded for this clonotype. This chain uses TRBV6-5 with TRBJ2-6, with TRBD1 as a possible D gene (5 bases). The CDR3 is 17 amino acids. Trimming took off 5 bases at V and 2 bases at J, with 16 bases between the two ends. Germline lookup yields CDR1 MNHEY and CDR2 SVGAGI. The CDR3 DNA reads TGTGCCAGCAGTGGTGACCTTTTAGGGGCTGGGGCCAACGTCCTGACTTTC. Its protein product is CASSGDLLGAGANVLTF.

This clonotype was recorded a few times. The chain employs TRBV14 and TRBJ2-7; D is uncertain. The germline V gene has CDR1 SGHDN and CDR2 FVKESK. The length of the CDR3 is 15 residues. The ends were cut back, 0 bases at V and 2 bases at J, with 11 bases in the middle. The CDR3 spells CASSQDVTPPYEQYF. The CDR3 coding sequence is TGTGCCAGCAGCCAAGATGTAACTCCCCCCTACGAGCAGTACTTC. The whole variable domain, remainder taken from reference TRBV14 and TRBJ2-7, is EAGVTQFPSHSVIEKGQTVTLRCDPISGHDNLYWYRRVMGKEIKFLLHFVKESKQDESGMPNNRFLAERTGGTYSTLKVQPAELEDSGVYFCASSQDVTPPYEQYFGPGTRLTVT.

V is TRBV27 and J is TRBJ1-4; 12 nucleotides line up with TRBD1. CDR3 length: 15 amino acids. CDR1 MNHEY and CDR2 SMNVEV come from the germline V gene (reference sequence). J gave up 8 bases and V 6 bases, and 7 bases lay outside the gene matches. The CDR3 reads CASRGQGAGEEKLFF. The CDR3 bases are TGTGCCAGCAGGGGACAGGGGGCCGGGGAAGAAAAACTGTTTTTT.

This chain connects TRBV21-1 to TRBJ2-7. TRBV21-1 is listed as a pseudogene. This CDR3 has 13 residues. CDR3 coding DNA: TGTGCCACCAAAACTATGAAGCTCTACGAGCAGTACGTC. Its protein product is CATKTMKLYEQYV.

The gene calls are TRBV7-2 and TRBJ2-1, with TRBD2 matching over 8 bases. Germline-derived CDR1 and CDR2 are SGHTA and FQGNSA. The CDR3 covers 15 residues. Trimming cost V 1 base and J 2 bases; bases outside gene matches: 1. The CDR3 loop reads CASSLGLATYNEQFF. The CDR3 bases are TGTGCCAGCAGCTTAGGACTAGCGACCTACAATGAGCAGTTCTTC.

In its sample, this clonotype was seen a few times. The chain links TRBV29-1 to TRBJ1-1; D remains unclear. This CDR3 is 13 amino acids long. Germline V gene sequence: CDR1 SQVTM, CDR2 ANQGSEA. The V and J ends lost 4 bases and 1 base respectively, with 10 bases between them. The CDR3, as DNA: TGCAGCGTTGTGTGGGGATGGAACACTGAAGCTTTCTTT. This sequence encodes CSVVWGWNTEAFF.

This clonotype appeared a few times. V and J are TRBV30 and TRBJ2-2, with D maybe TRBD2 (6 bases). V dropped 0 bases and J dropped 4 bases, with 12 bases sitting between them. The CDR3 is made up of 15 amino acids. CDR1 is GTSNPN and CDR2 is SVGIG in the germline V gene (reference sequence). The DNA for the CDR3 is TGTGCCTGGAGTGTAAGGGACTGGGCCACCGGGGAGCTGTTTTTT. This gives the protein CAWSVRDWATGELFF.

This clonotype appeared a few times. This chain uses TRBV7-2 with TRBJ1-4; D might be TRBD1 (5 bases). CDR1 is SGHTA and CDR2 is FQGNSA in the germline V gene. V was pared by 5 bases and J by 6 bases, with 10 bases between. This CDR3 has 13 residues. The CDR3 DNA reads TGTGCCAGCAGCCGAATGGGGGATGAAAAACTGTTTTTT. Amino acid sequence: CASSRMGDEKLFF.

The rearrangement links TRBV28 to TRBJ1-1; D not resolved. The CDR3 has 14 amino acids. The germline V and J ends were trimmed by 2 bases and 6 bases, with 13 bases remaining between them. Germline CDR1 MDHEN, CDR2 SYDVKM. The CDR3 DNA reads as TGTGCCAGCAGTTTAAAGTGGTCCAGCCCTGAAGCTTTCTTT. Translated: CASSLKWSSPEAFF.

This clonotype was found a few times. The chain is built from TRBV6-6 and TRBJ2-1; possibly TRBD2 for D (5 bases). Looked up from germline, CDR1 is MNHNY and CDR2 is SVGAGI (reference sequence). V shed 4 bases and J shed 0 bases, with 7 bases lying between them. The CDR3 has 14 amino acids. DNA for the CDR3: TGTGCCAGCAGTTCCGGGAACTCCTACAATGAGCAGTTCTTC. This codes for CASSSGNSYNEQFF.

This clonotype has only a few counts. The chain combines TRBV7-2 with TRBJ2-1, with 7 bases that match TRBD1. Germline trimming cut 7 bases from V and 8 bases from J; bases unmatched to any gene: 8. Germline CDR1 reads SGHTA; CDR2 reads FQGNSA. This CDR3 has 13 residues. In DNA form, the CDR3 reads TGTGCCAGCAACAACGACAGGGTTGATGAGCAGTTCTTC. Protein sequence: CASNNDRVDEQFF.

The V and J genes are TRBV12-3 or TRBV12-4 and TRBJ1-1; D is undetermined. V shed 6 bases and J shed 4 bases, with 15 bases lying between them. The length of the CDR3 is 14 residues. The chain's CDR3 is CASSPPLRGTEAFF. In DNA form, the CDR3 reads TGTGCCAGCAGCCCACCACTTCGGGGCACTGAAGCTTTCTTT.

The genes are TRBV2 and TRBJ2-5; possible D gene TRBD2, 5 bases. This CDR3 is 14 amino acids long. V shed 6 bases and J shed 4 bases, with 15 bases lying between them. Germline CDR1 is SNHLY and CDR2 is FYNNEI. The CDR3: CASSEAWGAETQYF. Written as DNA, the CDR3 is TGTGCCAGCAGCGAGGCTTGGGGAGCAGAGACCCAGTACTTC.